The clone carrying this T cell receptor (beta chain) was seen ten or more times. Its cognate antigen is unknown. This specimen comes from a study of identical twins. Study findings and constraints: Zero-insertion analyses might be partly confounded by invariant T cells like MAIT and iNKT.

Each CDR3 protein is one row after TCRdb ran MiXCR on the 5' RACE reads. The profile shows approximately 670,000 distinct CDR3 sequences, roughly 6% of them singletons. This CDR3 spans 18 amino acids. V shed 5 bases and J shed 5 bases, with 25 bases lying between them. This sequence joins TRBV12-3 or TRBV12-4 and TRBJ2-1; tentative D call: TRBD2 (5 bases). This TCR was recovered from a man in his late teens or twenties in good health. Sequences were obtained from naive T cells sorted from blood. The CDR3, as DNA: TGTGCCAGCAGTAACCCTTGGACTGTCGACGGGCGGAACAATGAGCAGTTCTTC. This translates into CASSNPWTVDGRNNEQFF.